Below, 14 T cell receptor beta chains from the same sample are listed, as sequenced in a study of cytomegalovirus exposure and HLA in healthy donors. The PCR had 60 Vbeta and 13 Jbeta primers. The method was immunoSEQ multiplex PCR; TCRdb's version includes in-frame clones alone and lacks a portion of them. This sample has about 200,000 clones; around 77% occur once, and the top ten carry around 1.9%. The sequenced sample was PBMCs. Receptors originate from a man aged 30 to 39 in good health and CMV-seronegative.

The gene calls are TRBV30 and TRBJ2-2; 7 bases fit TRBD2. The CDR3 is 16 residues long. The V and J ends lost 5 bases and 6 bases, in that order; junction bases with no gene match: 15. CDR1 GTSNPN and CDR2 SVGIG come from the germline V gene (reference sequence). CDR3 nucleotide sequence: TGTGCCTGGGAGCTTAGCGGGTGGGAACACCCCGGGGAGCTGTTTTTT. Residues: CAWELSGWEHPGELFF.

V and J are TRBV5-4 and TRBJ2-2; 14 nucleotides line up with TRBD2. Germline-derived CDR1 and CDR2 are SGHNT and YYREEE (reference sequence). Trimming removed 0 bases from V and 7 bases from J; junction bases left unmatched: 5. The CDR3 spans 17 residues. For the CDR3, the DNA is TGTGCCAGCAGCTTGGGGGGACTAGCGGGAGTCGTCGGGGAGCTGTTTTTT. Residues: CASSLGGLAGVVGELFF.

The J gene is TRBJ2-1, the V gene TRBV15, with TRBD2 identical over 7 bases. This CDR3 is built from 14 residues. Germline V gene sequence: CDR1 LNHNV, CDR2 YYDKDF (reference sequence). V trimming: 7 bases; J trimming: 5 bases; junction bases outside the gene matches: 8. The CDR3 DNA sequence: TGTGCCACCAACCCGGGGGGTGACGACAATGAGCAGTTCTTC. This sequence encodes CATNPGGDDNEQFF.

V usage is TRBV11-1 and J usage is TRBJ2-5; TRBD1 might be the D (7 bases). The CDR3 length is 16 residues. Trimming stripped 3 bases from V and 5 bases from J, with 19 bases between. The germline CDR1 and CDR2 sequences are SGHAT and FQDESV (reference sequence). CDR3 in DNA: TGTGCCAGCAGCTTCCGACAGGGCAGGGGGAGGGAGACCCAGTACTTC. Translating gives CASSFRQGRGRETQYF.

The rearrangement links TRBV6-4 to TRBJ2-7; 9 nucleotides align to TRBD1. V dropped 6 bases and J dropped 6; count of bases not matched to a gene: 9. Germline CDR1 MRHNA, CDR2 SNTAGT. CDR3 length equals 14 residues. CDR3 in amino acids: CASSPGTGIGEQYF. CDR3 nucleotide sequence: TGTGCCAGCAGCCCCGGGACAGGGATCGGCGAGCAGTACTTC.

The genes are TRBV11-3 and TRBJ2-2; D ambiguous. CDR3 length: 14 residues. V dropped 3 bases and J dropped 4 bases, with 9 bases sitting between them. The germline CDR1 and CDR2 sequences are SGHNT and YENEEA. The chain's CDR3 is CASSFDRSTGELFF. The CDR3 nucleotides read TGTGCCAGCAGCTTTGACCGGAGCACCGGGGAGCTGTTTTTT.

The chain has TRBV28 and TRBJ2-7; TRBD2 matches 9 bases. Losses at the gene ends were 5 bases for V and 7 bases for J; bases not matched to a gene: 12. CDR1 is MDHEN, CDR2 SYDVKM, per germline. This CDR3 spans 15 amino acids. The CDR3 region is CASSLAGRIGLEQYF. As DNA, the CDR3 is TGTGCCAGCAGTCTAGCGGGACGGATAGGCTTGGAGCAGTACTTC.

The rearrangement joins TRBV4-1 to TRBJ1-1, with 8 bases aligning to TRBD1. The V and J ends lost 4 bases and 2 bases, in that order; junction bases with no gene match: 12. Germline-derived CDR1 and CDR2 are MGHRA and YSYEKL. The CDR3 covers 17 residues. CDR3 protein: CASSPPGGPLQNTEAFF. CDR3 DNA sequence: TGCGCCAGCAGCCCCCCAGGGGGCCCACTCCAAAACACTGAAGCTTTCTTT.

The chain has TRBV5-6 and TRBJ1-4; D is unresolved. Trimming removed 4 bases at V and 0 bases at J, with 4 bases between. This CDR3 comprises 13 residues. Germline lookup yields CDR1 SGHDT and CDR2 YYEEEE. Here the CDR3 DNA reads TGTGCCAGCAGCCCAGCAACTAATGAAAAACTGTTTTTT. Its translation is CASSPATNEKLFF.

The chain has TRBV5-1 and TRBJ2-1; D perhaps matches TRBD1 (5 bases). In germline, CDR1 is SGHRS, CDR2 YFSETQ. This CDR3 comprises 16 residues. The V end lost 0 bases, the J end lost 9 bases, and 19 bases lay between the germline ends. CDR3 sequence (DNA): TGCGCCAGCAGCTTGGAGTGGACACAGATTTTTAGTGAGCAGTTCTTC. As protein: CASSLEWTQIFSEQFF. The full variable domain, completed using reference TRBV5-1 and TRBJ2-1, is KAGVTQTPRYLIKTRGQQVTLSCSPISGHRSVSWYQQTPGQGLQFLFEYFSETQRNKGNFPGRFSGRQFSNSRSEMNVSTLELGDSALYLCASSLEWTQIFSEQFFGPGTRLTVL.

CDR3 amino acids: CASSRTLAGSSTDTQYF. CDR3 sequence (DNA): TGTGCCAGCAGCCGGACCTTAGCGGGATCTAGCACAGATACGCAGTATTTT. The chain links TRBV11-2 to TRBJ2-3; 8 nucleotides match TRBD2. Trimming removed 5 bases from V and 0 bases from J; junction bases left unmatched: 10. The germline CDR1 and CDR2 sequences are SGHAT and FQNNGV. The CDR3 runs 17 residues.

The CDR3 is CASSYSGQAVADTQYF. The CDR3 DNA is TGTGCCAGCAGTTACTCCGGACAGGCCGTCGCAGATACGCAGTATTTT. The rearrangement joins TRBV6-5 to TRBJ2-3, with 7 positions matching TRBD1. Germline V CDR1 and CDR2: MNHEY, SVGAGI. CDR3 length equals 16 residues. V trimming: 0 bases; J trimming: 4 bases; junction bases outside the gene matches: 7.

The V call is TRBV9, the J call TRBJ1-2, with 7 bases identical to TRBD1. With 4 bases clipped from V and 6 bases from J, the junction kept 12 bases outside the gene matches. Germline CDR1 reads SGDLS; CDR2 reads YYNGEE. This CDR3 contains 15 residues. CDR3 loop: CASSPNPTGKDGYTF. DNA of the CDR3: TGTGCCAGCAGCCCTAACCCGACAGGGAAGGATGGCTACACCTTC.

V and J are TRBV19 and TRBJ2-5; the match to TRBD2 covers 7 bases. CDR3 length equals 12 residues. The germline gives CDR1 LNHDA, CDR2 SQIVND (reference sequence). The V gene end was trimmed by 2 bases and the J gene end by 9 bases; junction bases not matched to a gene: 3. In DNA form, the CDR3 reads TGTGCCAGTAGTATAATACGGGGGGCCCAGTACTTC. This sequence encodes CASSIIRGAQYF.